In its sample, the clone carrying this T cell receptor beta chain was seen many times. Its antigen is currently unknown. This sample stems from a study of radiation and T cells in renal cell carcinoma. Notes on the study in general: Only small tumor regions of around 1 g were sampled. In nephrectomy-only tumors, top 100 clonotypes averaged 43%, versus about 54% irradiated. Irradiated tumors held more dominant CDR3 motifs than control tumors.

Germline CDR1 is SGHRS and CDR2 is YFSETQ. This CDR3 is built from 14 residues. Trimming left V 4 bases short and J 7 bases short, with 17 bases between. The sample's treatment: treatment-naive control, cytoreductive nephrectomy. Profiling relied on immunoSEQ multiplex PCR, and the TCRdb table lists in-frame clones only, not all of them. Of about 24,000 clones listed, 58% were seen once; the top ten hold under 25%. J is TRBJ1-2 and V is TRBV5-1, with a weak D call TRBD1 (6 bases). This TCR derives from a man aged 40-50 years with renal cell carcinoma. Material: tumor tissue, obtained from a patient whose treatment was nephrectomy without radiotherapy. Here the CDR3 reads CASSPPGGGIGYTF. The CDR3 DNA is TGCGCCAGCAGCCCACCGGGGGGCGGGATTGGCTACACCTTC.